The clone carrying this T cell receptor beta chain was observed a handful of times. The second PCR ran about 6 to 12 cycles with a sample-barcoded 5' primer and J-beta primers. TCRdb used MiXCR to reprocess the 5' RACE reads, holding one entry per CDR3 protein. The sample yields 1.5 million to 2 million distinct CDR3 sequences, around 36% seen once. Trimming left V 5 bases short and J 6 bases short, with 17 bases between. CDR1 is MNHNS and CDR2 is SASEGT in the germline V gene. The CDR3 sequence is 14 residues long. The record originates from a study of blood T cells in healthy people across ages. The sample consisted of blood. V is TRBV6-1 and J is TRBJ2-7; D possibly uses TRBD1 or TRBD2 (5 bases each). This sequence was found in a woman aged 25-40 years in good health. The CDR3 nucleotides read TGTGCCAGCAGTACCGTGAGTGGGACCTGCGAGCAGTACTTC. Its translation: CASSTVSGTCEQYF.